This T cell receptor beta chain was profiled in a study of blood T cell repertoires in COVID-19. For the study at large: Some COVID-19 samples were acute and others convalescent; all came from the United States, Italy and Spain. The analysed material was cDNA or gDNA that came from T cells, B-cell-depleted T cells, or PBMCs.

Per the authors' pipeline: Researchers report that nucleated cell counts were estimated from reference gene primer amplification. The protocol was immunoSEQ multiplex PCR, while the TCRdb copy is restricted to in-frame clones and leaves out a portion. V and J calls and clone size are copied from that table; D and trimming were computed from the DNA. Counted here are about 80,000 clones, around 90% occurring once; the ten biggest clones make up around 7.9%. This clone has only one observation. At the DNA level, this CDR3 is encoded by other sequences in the same sample as well. The sequencing sample was made of peripheral blood. The receptor comes from a young man with acute or convalescent COVID-19.

CDR3 DNA sequence: TGTGCCAGCGGGTCTAGCGGGAGAGATACGCAGTATTTT. Protein product: CASGSSGRDTQYF. V and J are TRBV6-5 and TRBJ2-3; 10 bases agree with TRBD2. After removal of 8 bases from V and 5 bases from J, the junction contained 4 bases not matched to a gene. CDR1 and CDR2 (germline): MNHEY, SVGAGI. The CDR3 extends over 13 amino acids.